One T cell receptor beta chain is described in this entry. TCRdb's copy holds only in-frame clones and misses some; the assay was immunoSEQ multiplex PCR. Here the sample spans about 53,000 clones, 90% being singletons. Repertoires were sampled repeatedly during chemoradiotherapy. The sample originates from a study of chemoradiotherapy in HPV16-positive cancers. On the study more broadly: A couple of HPV16-positive patients' cells yielded candidate HPV-specific clones and common motifs.

Looked up from germline, CDR1 is MNHEY and CDR2 is SMNVEV (reference sequence). The CDR3 has 16 residues. V trimming: 5 bases; J trimming: 3 bases; junction bases outside the gene matches: 6. Sequencing was performed on blood, taken from a patient who underwent chemoradiotherapy. The sequence derives from a human donor with HPV-associated anogenital cancer. The rearrangement joins TRBV27 to TRBJ2-2; TRBD2 agrees at 10 bases. This chain's CDR3 is CASSPTSGIDTGELFF. The CDR3 nucleotides read TGTGCCAGCAGTCCCACTAGCGGGATCGACACCGGGGAGCTGTTTTTT.